The T cell receptor (beta chain) under discussion was sequenced for a study of cytomegalovirus exposure and HLA in healthy donors. The protocol was immunoSEQ multiplex PCR, while the TCRdb copy is restricted to in-frame clones and leaves out a portion. The sample lists about 130,000 clones, 85% to 90% occurring once. V was shortened by 1 base and J by 4 bases, with 7 bases between the two germline ends. From germline, CDR1 is SEHNR and CDR2 FQNEAQ (reference sequence). This CDR3 is 13 amino acids long. In its sample, this clone was seen a few times. Its antigen remains unknown. Notes on the study in general: Three CMV-associated chains proved CMV antigen-specific in vitro.

This receptor was identified in a woman under 30 in good health and CMV-seropositive. The chain employs TRBV7-9 and TRBJ1-2, with D hard to call. The source material was PBMCs. CDR3 residues: CASSLGGSYGYTF. The CDR3 DNA sequence: TGTGCCAGCAGCTTAGGAGGGAGCTATGGCTACACCTTC.